The rows below give T cell receptor beta chains drawn from one sample of a study of cytomegalovirus exposure and HLA in healthy donors. TCRdb keeps only in-frame clones here, not all; method: immunoSEQ multiplex PCR. Of 71,000 or so clones detected, around 94% appear once; the ten largest clones hold roughly 2%. The sample was PBMCs. The receptor source for this set is a woman under 30 in good health and CMV-seronegative. Both conserved end residues are part of each CDR3. The D gene is left open where the match is weak. Clone size appears in some rows only: once, few, many, or a class for an expanded clone.

v_gene	j_gene	abundance	d_gene	CDR3aa	CDR3nt
TRBV5-6	TRBJ1-1	.	.	CASSLHRLGTEAFF	TGTGCCAGCAGCTTGCACAGGTTGGGCACTGAAGCTTTCTTT
TRBV29-1	TRBJ2-1	.	TRBD2	CSVEPGLGVNEQFF	TGCAGCGTTGAGCCGGGACTAGGGGTCAATGAGCAGTTCTTC
TRBV30	TRBJ2-7	.	TRBD2	CACGLESPYEQYF	TGTGCCTGTGGACTAGAATCCCCCTACGAGCAGTACTTC
TRBV6-5	TRBJ2-7	.	TRBD2	CASSYSSGSSYEQYF	TGTGCCAGCAGTTACTCTAGCGGGAGCTCCTACGAGCAGTACTTC
TRBV29-1	TRBJ2-7	.	.	CSVAGTSYEQYF	TGCAGCGTTGCAGGGACTTCCTACGAGCAGTACTTC
TRBV27	TRBJ2-3	.	TRBD2	CASSAWTSKNTDTQYF	TGTGCCAGCAGTGCATGGACTAGCAAAAACACAGATACGCAGTATTTT
TRBV30	TRBJ2-3	once	TRBD2	CAWRRTSGSTDTQYF	TGTGCCTGGCGCCGAACTAGCGGGAGTACAGATACGCAGTATTTT
TRBV2	TRBJ2-1	.	.	CASSERRDRIQFF	TGTGCCAGCAGTGAACGGAGGGACAGAATTCAGTTCTTC
TRBV4-1	TRBJ2-2	.	.	CASSREVNTGELFF	TGCGCCAGCAGCCGCGAGGTCAACACCGGGGAGCTGTTTTTT
TRBV28	TRBJ1-2	.	.	CASSFQDYGYTF	TGTGCCAGCAGTTTTCAGGACTATGGCTACACCTTC
TRBV30	TRBJ1-3	.	TRBD1	CAWRSGWGQGVQTGNTIYF	TGTGCCTGGAGAAGCGGTTGGGGACAGGGGGTACAAACTGGAAACACCATATATTTT